This is a list of T cell receptor beta chains from one sample in a study of T cell responses to AZD1222 COVID-19 vaccine. TCRdb's table, derived via immunoSEQ multiplex PCR, lists solely in-frame clones and lacks some. The profile shows about 140,000 clones, 92% of them singletons. The source was peripheral blood, collected on day 0 of AZD1222 vaccination. These receptor sequences come from an adult in good health. Both conserved end residues are part of each CDR3. A D gene is named only where the DNA matches it firmly. Size values are once, few and many counts, or a class for expanded clones, and some rows have none.

TRBJ2-7	TRBD2	TRBV5-6	-	CASSPGLAGTYEQYF	TGTGCCAGCAGCCCGGGACTAGCGGGGACCTACGAGCAGTACTTC
TRBJ1-2	-	TRBV6-2/TRBV6-3	-	CASSYSVGGFYGYTF	TGTGCCAGCAGTTACTCAGTCGGGGGTTTCTATGGCTACACCTTC
TRBJ1-1	-	TRBV5-4	once	CASSRTGGSEAFF	TGTGCCAGCAGCCGGACTGGGGGGTCTGAAGCTTTCTTT
TRBJ2-3	-	TRBV15	-	CATSRVRGGDTQYF	TGTGCCACCAGCAGAGTCCGGGGTGGGGATACGCAGTATTTT
TRBJ2-1	TRBD2	TRBV7-9	-	CASSPRLAGGTGSYNEQFF	TGTGCCAGCAGCCCCCGACTAGCGGGAGGGACCGGCTCCTACAATGAGCAGTTCTTC
TRBJ1-1	-	TRBV5-4	-	CASSLRAGGGTEAFF	TGTGCCAGCAGCTTGAGGGCAGGTGGCGGCACTGAAGCTTTCTTT
TRBJ1-1	-	TRBV9	-	CASSVAAMNTEAFF	TGTGCCAGCAGCGTCGCCGCTATGAACACTGAAGCTTTCTTT
TRBJ1-1	TRBD1	TRBV5-5	-	CASSPGVGQGARSEAFF	TGTGCCAGCAGCCCGGGGGTTGGACAGGGGGCGCGGTCTGAAGCTTTCTTT
TRBJ2-1	-	TRBV7-9	-	CASSFTGLSNEQFF	TGTGCCAGCAGCTTTACGGGACTGTCGAATGAGCAGTTCTTC
TRBJ1-4	-	TRBV5-4	-	CASSLWGIGEKLFF	TGTGCCAGCAGCTTGTGGGGAATCGGTGAAAAACTGTTTTTT
TRBJ2-7	-	TRBV12-3/TRBV12-4	few	CASSLMQYEQYF	TGTGCCAGCAGTTTAATGCAGTACGAGCAGTACTTC
TRBJ1-2	-	TRBV30	-	CAWSQGPLNYGYTF	TGTGCCTGGAGTCAGGGGCCTCTAAACTATGGCTACACCTTC
TRBJ2-1	TRBD2	TRBV10-2	-	CASSDSGRSYNEQFF	TGCGCCAGCAGTGATAGCGGGCGATCCTACAATGAGCAGTTCTTC
TRBJ2-3	-	TRBV6-2/TRBV6-3	-	CASSPGWTDTQYF	TGTGCCAGCAGTCCCGGATGGACAGATACGCAGTATTTT
TRBJ1-1	TRBD1	TRBV4-1	-	CASSETRDRPLNTEAFF	TGCGCCAGCAGCGAGACCCGGGACAGACCTTTAAACACTGAAGCTTTCTTT
TRBJ2-1	TRBD2	TRBV9	-	CASSVDSGLAGGRDEQFF	TGTGCCAGCAGCGTAGACAGCGGCCTAGCGGGAGGGAGGGATGAGCAGTTCTTC
TRBJ2-3	-	TRBV5-1	-	CASSRTGDTDTQYF	TGCGCCAGCAGCCGGACTGGCGACACAGATACGCAGTATTTT
TRBJ2-7	TRBD2	TRBV19	-	CASSTMTSAPYEQYF	TGTGCCAGTAGTACGATGACTAGCGCACCCTACGAGCAGTACTTC
TRBJ1-4	-	TRBV7-9	-	CASSSGTMNEKLFF	TGTGCCAGCAGCTCCGGCACAATGAATGAAAAACTGTTTTTT
TRBJ2-3	TRBD2	TRBV27	-	CASSVTGTSGTTDVTDTQYF	TGTGCCAGCAGTGTTACCGGGACTAGCGGGACGACGGACGTCACAGATACGCAGTATTTT
TRBJ2-2	-	TRBV12-5	-	CASGSNTGELFF	TGTGCTAGTGGTTCGAACACCGGGGAGCTGTTTTTT
TRBJ1-1	-	TRBV5-6	-	CASSVKRVNTEAFF	TGTGCCAGCAGCGTTAAACGGGTGAACACTGAAGCTTTCTTT
TRBJ2-3	-	TRBV29-1	-	CSGAKGTTDTQYF	TGCAGCGGGGCCAAGGGTACGACGGATACGCAGTATTTT
TRBJ1-2	-	TRBV5-1	-	CASSLLNYGYTF	TGCGCCAGCAGCTTGCTTAACTATGGCTACACCTTC
TRBJ2-1	TRBD2	TRBV27	-	CASSPYQILAGVSNEQFF	TGTGCCAGCAGTCCATACCAAATTCTAGCGGGAGTTTCAAATGAGCAGTTCTTC
TRBJ2-3	-	TRBV5-4	-	CASSLRRGARTDTQYF	TGTGCCAGCAGCTTGCGCAGGGGGGCTCGCACAGATACGCAGTATTTT
TRBJ1-2	-	TRBV6-5	medium-sized	CASSTRAGIYGYTF	TGTGCCAGCAGTACTAGGGCCGGGATCTATGGCTACACCTTC
TRBJ1-5	-	TRBV29-1	few	CSVKDYSNQPQHF	TGCAGCGTGAAGGATTATAGCAATCAGCCCCAGCATTTT
TRBJ1-1	TRBD1	TRBV10-3	-	CAIAPGTGRNTEAFF	TGTGCCATCGCGCCGGGGACAGGGAGGAACACTGAAGCTTTCTTT
TRBJ2-7	TRBD2	TRBV5-4	-	CASSEGLAGQSYEQYF	TGTGCCAGCAGCGAAGGACTAGCGGGTCAATCCTACGAGCAGTACTTC
TRBJ2-7	TRBD1	TRBV5-1	-	CASSFGELPGQGAPYEQYF	TGCGCCAGCAGCTTTGGGGAACTCCCGGGACAGGGGGCTCCCTACGAGCAGTACTTC
TRBJ1-1	-	TRBV6-5	-	CASTYGWGNTEAFF	TGTGCCAGCACCTACGGGTGGGGGAACACTGAAGCTTTCTTT
TRBJ2-7	TRBD1	TRBV19	-	CASSSTGTGREQYF	TGTGCCAGTAGTTCCACCGGGACAGGACGCGAGCAGTACTTC
TRBJ2-5	-	TRBV28	-	CASRPSPGETQYF	TGTGCCAGCAGGCCGTCACCAGGGGAGACCCAGTACTTC
TRBJ1-2	-	TRBV27	-	CASSLSRRSYGYTF	TGTGCCAGCAGTTTATCGAGGCGGAGCTATGGCTACACCTTC
TRBJ1-6	-	TRBV10-1	-	CASSSGTSWAPLHF	TGCGCCAGCAGCTCCGGGACCTCATGGGCGCCCCTCCACTTT
TRBJ2-4	-	TRBV11-2	-	CASSLDENIQYF	TGTGCCAGCAGCTTAGACGAAAACATTCAGTACTTC
TRBJ2-1	TRBD2	TRBV6-6	-	CASRLAGALYNEQFF	TGTGCCAGCAGATTAGCGGGAGCGCTCTACAATGAGCAGTTCTTC
TRBJ2-5	-	TRBV10-3	once	CAITRGPGEETQYF	TGTGCCATCACTCGGGGCCCCGGGGAAGAGACCCAGTACTTC
TRBJ2-1	-	TRBV2	-	CASSEGAWEQFF	TGTGCCAGCAGTGAAGGGGCATGGGAGCAGTTCTTC